This T cell receptor (beta chain) originates from a study of cytomegalovirus exposure and HLA in healthy donors. Trimming cost V 3 bases and J 3 bases, with 15 bases left between them. CDR1 is SGHVS, CDR2 FQNEAQ, per germline. The CDR3 runs to 15 residues. Study results and caveats: An observed cluster of highly shared sequence variants was recorded as a likely sequencing artifact. One later analysis reportedly identified an Asian-associated ancestry cluster that showed fewer N-insertions than the roughly 600-donor mean. The authors later found HLA-associated TCR beta chains more clonally expanded than equally common others.

Amplification used 60 Vbeta primers and 13 Jbeta primers. Sequencing was performed with immunoSEQ multiplex PCR; in TCRdb, only in-frame clones are kept and a portion is missing. The table has approximately 140,000 clones, roughly three quarters seen once. To note about this clone: The antigen is undetermined.

This chain connects TRBV7-8 to TRBJ2-7; TRBD1 is a possible D gene (5 bases). The receptor was derived from a woman in her forties or fifties in good health and CMV-seronegative. Specimen: PBMCs. CDR3 residues: CASSLSMGLVYEQYF. In DNA, the CDR3 is TGTGCCAGCAGCTTGTCCATGGGGCTAGTCTACGAGCAGTACTTC. Filled out from reference TRBV7-8 and TRBJ2-7, the complete variable domain reads GAGVSQSPRYKVAKRGQDVALRCDPISGHVSLFWYQQALGQGPEFLTYFQNEAQLDKSGLPSDRFFAERPEGSVSTLKIQRTQQEDSAVYLCASSLSMGLVYEQYFGPGTRLTVT.